The 9 T cell receptor beta chains below come from one sample, sequenced in a study of blood T cell repertoires in COVID-19. TCRdb's table, derived via immunoSEQ multiplex PCR, lists solely in-frame clones and lacks some. The repertoire holds 150,000 or so clones, with around 83% as singletons. Sequencing was carried out using PBMCs or T cells enriched from blood (not recorded which). These receptors came from a woman aged 50 to 60 who had been exposed to COVID-19.

The rearrangement joins TRBV30 to TRBJ2-3; D perhaps matches TRBD2 (6 bases). Trimming pared 2 bases from V and 4 bases from J, leaving 10 bases between. CDR1 is GTSNPN and CDR2 is SVGIG in the germline V gene (reference sequence). CDR3 size: 13 residues. CDR3 DNA: TGTGCCTGGAGTCGGGGGACCGCAGATACGCAGTATTTT. It codes for CAWSRGTADTQYF.

The rearrangement links TRBV4-3 to TRBJ2-2, with TRBD2 matching 9 bases. There are 15 residues in the CDR3. CDR1 and CDR2 from the germline V gene are LGHNA and YSLEER. V gave up 5 bases and J gave up 1 base; unmatched junction bases: 2. This CDR3 is CASSGSGGNTGELFF. The CDR3, as DNA: TGCGCCAGCAGCGGTAGCGGGGGGAACACCGGGGAGCTGTTTTTT.

The V and J genes are TRBV5-6 and TRBJ1-2; tentatively, D is TRBD1 (5 bases). CDR3 size: 15 residues. V was pared by 4 bases and J by 0 bases, with 13 bases between. Germline values: CDR1 SGHDT, CDR2 YYEEEE. The CDR3 spells CASSPRQLANYGYTF. CDR3 bases: TGTGCCAGCAGCCCGCGACAGCTGGCTAACTATGGCTACACCTTC.

The chain is built from TRBV16 and TRBJ2-3; TRBD1 agrees at 7 bases. Germline V CDR1 and CDR2: KGHSY, FQNENV. The CDR3 sequence is 17 residues long. The junction had 12 bases not matched to a gene; V was cut back by 4 bases and J by 2 bases. CDR3 amino acids: CASSRINETGTTDTQYF. The CDR3 region has the DNA TGTGCCAGCAGCCGCATCAATGAGACAGGGACCACAGATACGCAGTATTTT.

J is TRBJ1-6 and V is TRBV11-2; D may be TRBD1 (5 bases). CDR1 SGHAT and CDR2 FQNNGV come from the germline V gene. The CDR3 is 15 residues long. Trimming pared 5 bases from V and 4 bases from J, leaving 12 bases between. The CDR3 is CASSPLRGYNSPLHF. CDR3 sequence (DNA): TGTGCCAGCAGCCCCCTAAGGGGTTATAATTCACCCCTCCACTTT.

V gene TRBV3-1 (or the pseudogene TRBV3-2) combines with J gene TRBJ2-1, with 7 bases identical to TRBD1. V lost 4 bases and J lost 1; bases outside the gene matches: 7. The length of the CDR3 is 16 residues. CDR1 is LGHDT and CDR2 is YNNKEL in the germline V gene (reference sequence). Written as DNA, the CDR3 is TGTGCCAGCAGCCTCCATTACAGGGGTTCCTACAATGAGCAGTTCTTC. Translated: CASSLHYRGSYNEQFF.

The CDR3 DNA reads TGTGCCAGCAGTGACACCTGGACGACGGGACAGGGCAATTCACCCCTCCACTTT. Residues: CASSDTWTTGQGNSPLHF. The genes are TRBV6-4 and TRBJ1-6, with 9 bases that match TRBD1. The CDR3 has 18 residues. Germline assignment: CDR1 MRHNA and CDR2 SNTAGT. V dropped 2 bases and J dropped 7; count of bases not matched to a gene: 12.

The CDR3 DNA reads as TGTGCCAGCAGCTTAACAGGCGGGACAGGCCTTACCCTCTATGGCTACACCTTC. Protein: CASSLTGGTGLTLYGYTF. This chain connects TRBV7-8 to TRBJ1-2, with 8 bases that match TRBD1. Germline trimming cut 2 bases from V and 4 bases from J; bases unmatched to any gene: 15. The germline V gene has CDR1 SGHVS and CDR2 FQNEAQ. The CDR3 consists of 18 residues.

This clone was detected only once. The chain joins TRBV6-5 to TRBJ2-2, with D maybe TRBD1 (5 bases). This CDR3 has 13 residues. Germline loops: CDR1 MNHEY, CDR2 SVGAGI. The V gene lost 7 bases and the J gene lost 0 bases, with 6 bases spanning the gap. CDR3 sequence (DNA): TGTGCCAGCAAGGACACGAACACCGGGGAGCTGTTTTTT. Amino acid sequence: CASKDTNTGELFF.